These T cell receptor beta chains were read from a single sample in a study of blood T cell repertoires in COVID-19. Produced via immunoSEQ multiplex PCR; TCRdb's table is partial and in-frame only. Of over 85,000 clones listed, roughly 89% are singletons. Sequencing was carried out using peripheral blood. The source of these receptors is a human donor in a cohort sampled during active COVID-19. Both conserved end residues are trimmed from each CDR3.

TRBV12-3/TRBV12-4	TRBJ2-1	ASSFSNEQF
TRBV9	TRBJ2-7	ASSVGLAGAYEQY
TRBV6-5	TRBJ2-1	ASWRGRNNEQF
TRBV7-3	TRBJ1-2	ASSFTGTGESGYT
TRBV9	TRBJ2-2	ASSAGGFSTGELF
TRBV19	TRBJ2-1	ASSMMASGGANNEQF
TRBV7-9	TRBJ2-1	ASSVLGEYNEQF
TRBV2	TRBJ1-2	ASSESGSDYGYT
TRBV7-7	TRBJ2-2	ASSLNLGRGTTGELF
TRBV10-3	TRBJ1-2	AISVTQGSYGYT
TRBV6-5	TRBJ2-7	ASSYSGQRHYEQY
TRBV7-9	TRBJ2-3	ASSQPMGGKEADTQY
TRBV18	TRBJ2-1	ASSPKTGNNEQF
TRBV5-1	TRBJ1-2	ASRLETGIGYT
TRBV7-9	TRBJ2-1	ASSLMGLAGVNEQF
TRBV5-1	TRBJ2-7	ASSSARVPYEQY
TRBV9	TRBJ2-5	ASSVQVRETQY
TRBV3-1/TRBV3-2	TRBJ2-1	ASSLVGTSGGYNEQF
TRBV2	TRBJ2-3	ASSVQGVQDTQY
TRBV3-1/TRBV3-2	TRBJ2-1	ASSQPIVSEPHHEQF
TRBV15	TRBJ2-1	ATSRRGLDDDAEQF
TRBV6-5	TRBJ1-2	ASSYSGSGGYT
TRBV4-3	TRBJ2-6	ASSQEGLAGVSGANVLT
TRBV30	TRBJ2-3	ASHRGARDTQY
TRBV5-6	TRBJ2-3	ASSLVGGWGTDTQY
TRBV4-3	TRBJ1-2	ASSPGHSFNYGYT
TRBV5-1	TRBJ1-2	ASSLEARTGSGYT
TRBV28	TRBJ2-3	ASSRIAGGRADTQY
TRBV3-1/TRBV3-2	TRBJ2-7	ASSQVRDSGAYEQY
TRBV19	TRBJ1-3	ASSTGAGNTIY
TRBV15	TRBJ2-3	ATPHGRYTDTQY
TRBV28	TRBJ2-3	ASSPTLAGHTDTQY
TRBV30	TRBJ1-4	AWSGQSQGTNEKLF
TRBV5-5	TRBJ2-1	ASTVAPGHSSYNEQF
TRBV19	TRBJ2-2	ASSILDRNTGELF
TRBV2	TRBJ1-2	ASTPGQGYYGYT
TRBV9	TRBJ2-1	ASSVTSGGYNEQF